The rows below give T cell receptor beta chains drawn from one sample of a study of shared clonotypes between healthy human individuals. Repertoires were generated with immunoSEQ multiplex PCR, while TCRdb's copy carries only in-frame clones and drops some. Found here are approximately 460,000 clones, approximately 71% of them singletons; the top ten hold approximately 12%. The specimen sequenced was PBMCs. The receptors originated from a middle-aged woman in good health. Some clones in this sample may be carry-over from other donors' samples. Each CDR3 is given with its conserved first and last residue. A D gene is named only where the DNA matches it firmly. Where a row states a size, it is once, few, many or the class of an expanded clone; other rows omit it.

TGTGCCAGTAGTCCGACTGTGAACACTGAAGCTTTCTTT	CASSPTVNTEAFF	.	.	TRBV19	TRBJ1-1
TGTGCCAGCAGTTCCCGGACAGAGATCTATGGCTACACCTTC	CASSSRTEIYGYTF	.	.	TRBV28	TRBJ1-2
TGCGCCAGCAGCATACACAGGGGGAACGATAACTATGGCTACACCTTC	CASSIHRGNDNYGYTF	TRBD1	once	TRBV4-1	TRBJ1-2
TGTGCCAGCAGTACCCGGACAGTCTCCAAAAACATTCAGTACTTC	CASSTRTVSKNIQYF	.	.	TRBV28	TRBJ2-4
TGTGCCAGCAGTGAAGAGGGGGCAGGGGGAAACACCATATATTTT	CASSEEGAGGNTIYF	TRBD1	.	TRBV6-1	TRBJ1-3
TGTGCCAGCAGCCTCGGACTAGCGGGATACACAGATACGCAGTATTTT	CASSLGLAGYTDTQYF	TRBD2	once	TRBV13	TRBJ2-3
TGTGCCAGCAGTGAATGGGGACCCGGGATAGGGGGGACTCAGCCCCAGCATTTT	CASSEWGPGIGGTQPQHF	.	.	TRBV2	TRBJ1-5
TGTGCCAGCAGCTCGGGGGGTCCGATACACGAGCAGTACTTC	CASSSGGPIHEQYF	TRBD2	few	TRBV28	TRBJ2-7
TGTGCCAGCAGCGGGGGGGCGGTCAATAGCAATCAGCCCCAGCATTTT	CASSGGAVNSNQPQHF	.	few	TRBV5-4	TRBJ1-5
TGTGCCAGACTACCAAGGGCGGGCAATGAGCAGTTCTTC	CARLPRAGNEQFF	.	.	TRBV2	TRBJ2-1
TGTGCCACTCGCGGCAGGGAGGACACTGAAGCTTTCTTT	CATRGREDTEAFF	.	many	TRBV6-6	TRBJ1-1
TGTGCCAGCAGCGCGGGCCCTGATTACAATGAGCAGTTCTTC	CASSAGPDYNEQFF	.	.	TRBV9	TRBJ2-1
TGTGCCAGCAAAAGGACAGTCAATCTCTCTGGAAACACCATATATTTT	CASKRTVNLSGNTIYF	.	.	TRBV2	TRBJ1-3
TGTGCCAGCAGCCCCACCAGCGGTGGACAAGAGACCCAGTACTTC	CASSPTSGGQETQYF	.	few	TRBV4-2	TRBJ2-5
TGCGCCAGCAGCCAAGATCTTCGGGGGCACTCTGGAAACACCATATATTTT	CASSQDLRGHSGNTIYF	.	.	TRBV4-1	TRBJ1-3
TGTGCCAGCTCCTGGGAGAGGAATTCAGATACGCAGTATTTT	CASSWERNSDTQYF	.	.	TRBV18	TRBJ2-3
TGTGCCAGCAGTGAAGCGCGGGAAAGTGGCTACACCTTC	CASSEARESGYTF	.	.	TRBV2	TRBJ1-2
TGCAGCGTTGAAGATTCCGGGGTCGACGGCTACACCTTC	CSVEDSGVDGYTF	.	many	TRBV29-1	TRBJ1-2
TGTGCCAGCAGTTTAAGCCTAGCGACCTCCTACAATGAGCAGTTCTTC	CASSLSLATSYNEQFF	.	.	TRBV27	TRBJ2-1
TGTGCTAGTGGTTCGTCGGCTTACAATGAGCAGTTCTTC	CASGSSAYNEQFF	.	.	TRBV12-5	TRBJ2-1
TGTGCCAGCAGCTTAGGGTCAGGGGGTGACGAGCAGTACTTC	CASSLGSGGDEQYF	TRBD1	once	TRBV7-7	TRBJ2-7
TGCGCCAGCAGTGAGGTAGCGAAGGGGACCCAGTACTTC	CASSEVAKGTQYF	.	many	TRBV10-1	TRBJ2-5
TGTGCCTGGAGTCTGGGGGCCGGTGAAAAACTGTTTTTT	CAWSLGAGEKLFF	.	.	TRBV30	TRBJ1-4
TGCAGCGTGTCAGAGAGCTCTGGAAACACCATATATTTT	CSVSESSGNTIYF	.	.	TRBV29-1	TRBJ1-3
TGCAGCGTTGAGGGGACAGGGGGTTACAATGAGCAGTTCTTC	CSVEGTGGYNEQFF	TRBD1	.	TRBV29-1	TRBJ2-1
TGTGCCAGGTCTACTAGCGGGAGTCTGTACGAGCAGTACTTC	CARSTSGSLYEQYF	TRBD2	.	TRBV2	TRBJ2-7
TGTGCCAGCAGTTTAAGGTCAAGGATGCCCTATGGCTACACCTTC	CASSLRSRMPYGYTF	.	.	TRBV27	TRBJ1-2
TGTGCCAGCAGCTTAAACCCCACCCAAGAGACCCAGTACTTC	CASSLNPTQETQYF	.	.	TRBV7-2	TRBJ2-5
TGTGCCAGCAGCTTTTCCGGGAGTAGAAGCACAGATACGCAGTATTTT	CASSFSGSRSTDTQYF	.	.	TRBV4-2	TRBJ2-3
TGTGCCAGCAGCTCCCTAGGGACAGGGGCCGGGGGCGGTCAGTACTTC	CASSSLGTGAGGGQYF	TRBD1	.	TRBV5-4	TRBJ2-4
TGTGCCAGCAGCGTAGGGCACGGACTAGTTGTTCGCAATGAGCAGTTCTTC	CASSVGHGLVVRNEQFF	TRBD2	.	TRBV9	TRBJ2-1
TGTGCCTGGAGTCTCAGGGGGTGGTCTCGCTTC	CAWSLRGWSRF	TRBD1	.	TRBV30	TRBJ2-7
TGTGCCAGCTCACAGGAGGGGGCTGGTCAGCCCCAGCATTTT	CASSQEGAGQPQHF	TRBD1	.	TRBV18	TRBJ1-5
TGTGCCAGCAGCTTAGAGACAGGGGCCGAACTGTTTTTT	CASSLETGAELFF	TRBD1	.	TRBV7-2	TRBJ1-4
TGTGCCAGCAGTTTATCGGTTAGCTCCTACGAGCAGTACTTC	CASSLSVSSYEQYF	.	.	TRBV27	TRBJ2-7
TGTGCCAGTAGTACGGGACAGGGTGGAGAGCAGTACTTC	CASSTGQGGEQYF	TRBD1	.	TRBV19	TRBJ2-7
TGTGCCAGCACCGGGGGTCGGGAGCTGTTTTTT	CASTGGRELFF	.	.	TRBV6-5	TRBJ2-2
TGTGCCAGCAGCTTGGGTCGTGCGGGAAGCTCCTACGAGCAGTACTTC	CASSLGRAGSSYEQYF	.	.	TRBV5-4	TRBJ2-7
TGTGCCAGTTCCAGCGGGAGGGGCTACGAGCAGTACTTC	CASSSGRGYEQYF	TRBD2	.	TRBV9	TRBJ2-7
TGCGCCAGCAGCCAAGATTCCAGGGAGACCCAGTACTTC	CASSQDSRETQYF	.	.	TRBV4-3	TRBJ2-5
TGTGCCACCCGACAGGGTCAAAACTATGGCTACACCTTC	CATRQGQNYGYTF	TRBD1	.	TRBV6-1	TRBJ1-2
TGTGCCAGCAGCCGCCCTTGGGGCCTAGGGGAGACCCAGTACTTC	CASSRPWGLGETQYF	.	.	TRBV7-6	TRBJ2-5
TGCGCCAGCAGCCAACGGACAGGGAGGAACACTGAAGCTTTCTTT	CASSQRTGRNTEAFF	TRBD1	.	TRBV4-1	TRBJ1-1
TGCGCCAGCAGGCTTAGCGGGAGTACCGGGGAGCTGTTTTTT	CASRLSGSTGELFF	TRBD2	.	TRBV5-1	TRBJ2-2
TGTGCCAGCAGCTTCTTTTTAGCGGGTGGTAAAGAGACCCAGTACTTC	CASSFFLAGGKETQYF	TRBD2	.	TRBV7-8	TRBJ2-5
TGTGCCAGCAGTTATCACAGGGGTTTGGGCACTGAAGCTTTCTTT	CASSYHRGLGTEAFF	TRBD1	.	TRBV27	TRBJ1-1
TGTGCCAGCAGTGTCTTAGGGGATCACTATGGCTACACCTTC	CASSVLGDHYGYTF	.	.	TRBV25-1	TRBJ1-2
TGCAGTGCAGGGCGCCCCGGTCAGTACTTC	CSAGRPGQYF	.	.	TRBV20-1	TRBJ2-7
TGTGCCAGCAGTTCACGGGACAACTACAATGAGCAGTTCTTC	CASSSRDNYNEQFF	.	.	TRBV28	TRBJ2-1
TGTGCCAGTAGTCGGGGAACCTACAATGAGCAGTTCTTC	CASSRGTYNEQFF	.	.	TRBV19	TRBJ2-1
TGTGCCAGCAGTTTATTGTTTGACCCGTACACCGGGGAGCTGTTTTTT	CASSLLFDPYTGELFF	.	.	TRBV28	TRBJ2-2